The clone carrying this T cell receptor beta chain was seen once. CDR3 length: 13 residues. CDR1 SGHKS and CDR2 YYEKEE come from the germline V gene (reference sequence). Trimming left V 3 bases short and J 9 bases short, with 13 bases between. The sample originates from a study of PD-L1 blockade in urothelial cancer. The time point denotes: peripheral blood 6 weeks after treatment start. Added to each PCR by spiking were synthetic TCR analog templates. Sequenced by immunoSEQ multiplex PCR; TCRdb stores in-frame clones only, minus some. The sample carries about 120,000 clones, 86% recorded once. Specimen: PBMCs, collected around atezolizumab (anti-PD-L1) treatment. This rearrangement joins TRBV5-5 to TRBJ2-1; D possibly corresponds to TRBD2 (5 bases). This TCR was sampled from a man in his fifties or sixties with urothelial cancer. Here the CDR3 reads CASSYPSIGEQFF. The CDR3 DNA reads TGTGCCAGCAGCTACCCTAGCATCGGTGAGCAGTTCTTC.